The T cell receptor (beta chain) described here comes from a study of blood T cell repertoires in COVID-19. About the research overall: PBMCs, B-cell-depleted T cells, or T cells provided the cDNA or gDNA that made up the material.

Under the authors' procedure: For nucleated cells, counts were estimated from reference gene primer amplification. Using immunoSEQ multiplex PCR, the repertoire was profiled, and TCRdb retains in-frame clones only, with some absent. The V and J calls and clone size come from that table; D and trimming were worked out from the DNA. Found here are tens of thousands of clones, 85% of them singletons; the top ten hold over 9.5%. The V gene's germline CDR1 is KGHSH and CDR2 LQKENI. Trimming cost V 5 bases and J 2 bases; bases outside gene matches: 4. The CDR3 runs to 16 residues. Sequenced sample: peripheral blood. This TCR was sampled from a woman between 65 and 79 years old with active or convalescent COVID-19. This chain connects TRBV18 to TRBJ2-2, with 11 nucleotides matching TRBD2. This CDR3 reads CASSFTSGGNTGELFF. The CDR3 nucleotides read TGTGCCAGCTCATTCACTAGCGGGGGAAACACCGGGGAGCTGTTTTTT.